Reported below is one T cell receptor (beta chain). What it binds is unknown. The read comes to an end 3 residues before the CDR3 does, leaving the germline J gene to fill in the end. Average input was around 1,100 ng genomic DNA for immunoSEQ TCR beta CDR3 amplification. Only in-frame clones appear in the TCRdb table, and some are missing; sequencing was by immunoSEQ multiplex PCR. The sample totals under 40,000 clones. These data originate in a study of T cells in women clearing cervical HPV infection. The study, taken as a whole, reports: Combining TCR richness with V gene abundances gave approximately 0.84 AUC. Each sample's T-cell count was unknown, possibly confounding richness. CIN3+ cases had significantly higher TCR repertoire richness than controls, but evenness did not differ.

The CDR3 runs 16 residues. The germline V gene encodes CDR1 KGHSH and CDR2 LQKENI. This TCR was recovered from a woman between 18 and 70 years old with a cervical HPV16 infection that either progressed to CIN3+ or cleared (not recorded which). Sequenced: blood buffy coat. The chain recombines TRBV18 with TRBJ1-2; TRBD1 is a possible D gene (5 bases). The CDR3 DNA, read in part, is TGTGCCAGCTCGACCCGGGGGGAGTTTGATGACAATGAC. Protein: CASSTRGEFDDND. The whole CDR3 region reads CASSTRGEFDDNDYTF.